This TCR beta chain was profiled in a study of Ad26.COV2.S vaccination and SARS-CoV-2 variants. Study in general: The study gave Ad26.COV2.S intramuscularly, once or twice 56 days apart.

General observations from the study: Quantification of TCR breadth and depth may have yielded underestimates of total T cell responses.

Treatment of the sample: about 20 received Ad26.COV2.S at low or high dose, single or two shots; 5 received placebo; per-sample allocation not given. After the first vaccine or placebo injection, samples were drawn on day 63. On this clone itself: Its antigen is unidentified.

Germline V gene lookup returns CDR1 LNHDA and CDR2 SQIVND (reference sequence). V lost 3 bases and J lost 4; bases outside the gene matches: 7. The CDR3 has 16 residues. TCRdb keeps only in-frame clones here, not all; method: immunoSEQ multiplex PCR. Counted here are about 400,000 clones, about 88% occurring once; the ten biggest clones make up 3.5%. The gene calls are TRBV19 and TRBJ2-1, with 9 bases identical to TRBD2. The receptor was derived from a person aged 18-65 years who received the Ad26.COV2.S COVID-19 vaccine or a placebo. The sequencing used peripheral blood, collected in a trial of Ad26.COV2.S vaccine versus placebo. The CDR3 sequence: CASSMKRGVYYNEQFF. The CDR3 region has the DNA TGTGCCAGTAGTATGAAGCGGGGGGTATATTACAATGAGCAGTTCTTC.